The 4 T cell receptor beta chains below all came from one sample that was sequenced in a study of beta chain features in type 1 diabetes. Sequencing targeted expressed TCRB transcripts, as all isolated RNA had been reverse transcribed. Data came from immunoSEQ multiplex PCR; TCRdb stores just in-frame clones and leaves some out. The data contain a few hundred thousand clones, approximately 15% of them singletons. Sequencing used central memory CD4+ T cells from blood. These receptors came from a man aged 25-40 years in good health.

This clone was counted only a few times. This rearrangement joins TRBV1 to TRBJ2-2; the D call of TRBD2 is as the table states it, not checked on the DNA. TRBV1 is flagged as a pseudogene. This CDR3 contains 19 residues. The CDR3 sequence: CTSSQDLRGREGLGGELFF. CDR3 sequence (DNA): TGCACCAGCAGCCAAGATCTTCGTGGGCGGGAGGGCCTCGGCGGGGAGCTGTTTTTT.

This clone was seen a handful of times. The genes are TRBV7-3 and TRBJ1-1; tentatively, D is TRBD1 (5 bases). The CDR3 runs to 14 residues. V lost 5 bases and J 0 bases, leaving 10 bases between the germline ends. Germline CDR1 is SGHTA and CDR2 is FQGTGA. The CDR3 spells CASSGGHLNTEAFF. As DNA, the CDR3 is TGTGCCAGCAGCGGCGGACACTTGAACACTGAAGCTTTCTTT. Full variable domain (rest looked up from reference TRBV7-3 and TRBJ1-1): GAGVSQTPSNKVTEKGKYVELRCDPISGHTALYWYRQSLGQGPEFLIYFQGTGAADDSGLPNDRFFAVRPEGSVSTLKIQRTERGDSAVYLCASSGGHLNTEAFFGQGTRLTVV.

The chain joins TRBV30 to TRBJ1-1, with 7 bases aligning to TRBD1. Per germline, CDR1 GTSNPN and CDR2 SVGIG (reference sequence). CDR3 length: 12 residues. The ends lost 5 bases at V and 3 bases at J; junction bases unmatched: 3. CDR3: CAWETGYTEAFF. The CDR3 bases are TGTGCCTGGGAGACAGGGTACACTGAAGCTTTCTTT.

This rearrangement joins TRBV27 to TRBJ2-7; D is unclear. CDR1 is MNHEY and CDR2 is SMNVEV in the germline V gene (reference sequence). This CDR3 has 13 residues. With 6 bases removed from V and 2 bases from J, the gap between germline ends came to 11 bases. CDR3 DNA: TGTGCCAGCAGGCGCCCAGGAACCTACGAGCAGTACGTC. Translated: CASRRPGTYEQYV.